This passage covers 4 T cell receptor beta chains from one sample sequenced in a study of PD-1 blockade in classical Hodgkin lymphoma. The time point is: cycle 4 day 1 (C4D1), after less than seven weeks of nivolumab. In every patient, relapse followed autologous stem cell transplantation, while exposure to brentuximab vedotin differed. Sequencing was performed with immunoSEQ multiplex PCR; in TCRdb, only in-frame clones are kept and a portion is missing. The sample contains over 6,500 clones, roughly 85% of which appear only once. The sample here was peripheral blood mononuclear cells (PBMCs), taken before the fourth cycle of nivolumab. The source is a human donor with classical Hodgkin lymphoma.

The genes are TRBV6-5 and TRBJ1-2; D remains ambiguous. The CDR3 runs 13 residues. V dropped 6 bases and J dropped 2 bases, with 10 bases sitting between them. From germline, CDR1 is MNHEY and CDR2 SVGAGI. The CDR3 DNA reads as TGTGCCAGCAGCCCAGTTTACAACTATGGCTACACCTTC. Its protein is CASSPVYNYGYTF.

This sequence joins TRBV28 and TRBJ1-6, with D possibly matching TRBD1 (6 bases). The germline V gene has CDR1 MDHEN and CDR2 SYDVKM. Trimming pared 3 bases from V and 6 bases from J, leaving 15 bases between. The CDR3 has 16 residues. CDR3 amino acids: CASSFSRGTLNSPLHF. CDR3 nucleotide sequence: TGTGCCAGCAGTTTTAGCAGGGGCACCCTTAATTCACCCCTCCACTTT.

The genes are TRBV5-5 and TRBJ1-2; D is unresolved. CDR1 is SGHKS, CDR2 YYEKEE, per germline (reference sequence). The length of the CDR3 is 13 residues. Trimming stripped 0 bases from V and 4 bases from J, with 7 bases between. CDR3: CASSLGGIYGYTF. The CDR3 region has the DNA TGTGCCAGCAGCTTGGGCGGGATCTATGGCTACACCTTC.

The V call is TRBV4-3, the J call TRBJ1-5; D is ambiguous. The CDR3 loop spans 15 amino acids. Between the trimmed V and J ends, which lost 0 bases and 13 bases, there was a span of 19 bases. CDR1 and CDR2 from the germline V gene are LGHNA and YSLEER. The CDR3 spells CASSQDYSGPQIQHF. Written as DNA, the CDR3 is TGCGCCAGCAGCCAAGATTACTCAGGACCACAGATACAGCATTTT.